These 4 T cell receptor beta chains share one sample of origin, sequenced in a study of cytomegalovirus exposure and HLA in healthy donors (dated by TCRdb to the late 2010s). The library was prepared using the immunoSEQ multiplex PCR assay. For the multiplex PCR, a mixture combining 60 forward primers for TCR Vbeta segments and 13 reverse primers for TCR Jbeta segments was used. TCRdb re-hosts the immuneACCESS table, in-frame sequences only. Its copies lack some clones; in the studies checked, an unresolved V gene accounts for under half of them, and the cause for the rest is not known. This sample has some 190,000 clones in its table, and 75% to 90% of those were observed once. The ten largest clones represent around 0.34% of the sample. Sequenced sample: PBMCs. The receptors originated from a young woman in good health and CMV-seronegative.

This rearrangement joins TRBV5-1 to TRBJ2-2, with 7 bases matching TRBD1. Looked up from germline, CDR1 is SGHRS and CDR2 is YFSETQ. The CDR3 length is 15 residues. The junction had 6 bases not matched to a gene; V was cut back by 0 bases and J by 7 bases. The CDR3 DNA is TGCGCCAGCAGCTTGGTTCCAGGGGGAAACGGGGAGCTGTTTTTT. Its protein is CASSLVPGGNGELFF.

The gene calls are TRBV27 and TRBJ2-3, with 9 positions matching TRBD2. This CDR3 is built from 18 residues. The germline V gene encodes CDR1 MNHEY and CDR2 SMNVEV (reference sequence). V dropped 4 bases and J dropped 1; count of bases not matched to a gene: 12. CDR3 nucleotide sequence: TGTGCCAGCAGTTCCCCCGAGGCGGGAGGGTGGGGCACAGATACGCAGTATTTT. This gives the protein CASSSPEAGGWGTDTQYF.

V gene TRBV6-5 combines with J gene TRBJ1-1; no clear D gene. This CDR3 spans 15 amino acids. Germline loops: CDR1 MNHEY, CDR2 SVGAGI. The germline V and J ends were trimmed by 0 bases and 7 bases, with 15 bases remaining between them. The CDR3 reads CASSYSRVGKNEAFF. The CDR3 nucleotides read TGTGCCAGCAGTTACTCGAGAGTTGGTAAGAATGAAGCTTTCTTT.

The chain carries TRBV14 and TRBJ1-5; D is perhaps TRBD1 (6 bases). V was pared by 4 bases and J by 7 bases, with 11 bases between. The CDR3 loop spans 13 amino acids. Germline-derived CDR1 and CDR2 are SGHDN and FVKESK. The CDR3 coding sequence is TGTGCCAGCAGCCCTGGCAGGGGACAGCCCCAGCATTTT. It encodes CASSPGRGQPQHF.